This is a list of T cell receptor beta chains from one sample in a study of blood T cell repertoires in COVID-19. Only in-frame clones appear in the TCRdb table, and some are missing; sequencing was by immunoSEQ multiplex PCR. The sample yields approximately 160,000 clones, about 92% seen once. The sample comprised peripheral blood. The receptors here all came from a woman in her sixties or seventies with COVID-19, enrolled during active disease. Each CDR3 is given with its conserved first and last residue. A D gene is named only where the DNA matches it firmly. Part of the rows lack a size; the others show once, few, many or a class for expanded clones.

clone size,D gene,V gene,J gene,CDR3 protein,CDR3 DNA
NA,TRBD2,TRBV5-1,TRBJ2-7,CASSSPSGVTYEQYF,TGCGCCAGCAGCTCACCAAGCGGGGTGACCTACGAGCAGTACTTC
NA,NA,TRBV3-1/TRBV3-2,TRBJ1-3,CASSHARGIDRNTIYF,TGTGCCAGCAGCCACGCGCGGGGGATTGATAGAAACACCATATATTTT
NA,NA,TRBV3-1/TRBV3-2,TRBJ2-3,CASSSDRSTDTQYF,TGTGCCAGCAGCTCAGACAGGAGCACAGATACGCAGTATTTT
once,NA,TRBV20-1,TRBJ2-1,CSARDFEQFF,TGCAGTGCTCGGGACTTCGAGCAGTTCTTC
NA,NA,TRBV10-3,TRBJ2-1,CAISVDRNNEQFF,TGTGCCATCAGTGTCGACAGAAACAATGAGCAGTTCTTC
NA,NA,TRBV6-4,TRBJ1-4,CATPRFRGLRFEKLFF,TGTGCCACCCCACGTTTTCGGGGACTTAGGTTCGAAAAACTGTTTTTT
NA,NA,TRBV6-5,TRBJ2-5,CASSLTRGETQYF,TGTGCCAGCAGTTTGACTAGAGGCGAGACCCAGTACTTC
NA,TRBD1,TRBV6-2/TRBV6-3,TRBJ1-5,CASSSSDRGFSSNQPQHF,TGTGCCAGCAGTTCCTCAGACAGGGGCTTCTCGAGCAATCAGCCCCAGCATTTT
once,NA,TRBV3-1/TRBV3-2,TRBJ2-3,CASSQDSDTSTDTQYF,TGTGCCAGCAGCCAAGATTCTGACACCAGCACAGATACGCAGTATTTT
NA,NA,TRBV7-2,TRBJ1-1,CASSRLGGGADEAFF,TGTGCCAGCAGCCGTCTTGGTGGGGGCGCCGATGAAGCTTTCTTT
NA,NA,TRBV27,TRBJ1-1,CASRELPNTEAFF,TGTGCCAGCAGGGAGCTACCGAACACTGAAGCTTTCTTT